This T cell receptor beta chain stems from a study of Tregs in tolerant kidney transplant recipients (dated by TCRdb to the late 2010s). Study-level background: The transplants used related donors with nonmyeloablative bone marrow transplantation, and mixed chimerism in the human trials was transient. The study used TCRbeta sequencing to identify donor-specific regulatory T cells before combined kidney and bone marrow transplantation, then tracked those cells after transplant. The paper as a whole reports these results and caveats: The study was constrained by small patient numbers, and validation of the findings is required in larger populations and under other immunosuppression protocols. Because the PCR primers were changed over time for some patients, nucleotide-level comparison could not be performed across the samples from those patients. Donor-specific Treg expansion was found to exceed global Treg expansion in tolerant patients, suggesting antigen-driven rather than nonspecific expansion. The most biologically relevant and donor-specific TCRbeta repertoire appeared to be identified by expanding Tregs with activated donor B cells. Although technical replication error seemed to be minimal, the question of biological reproducibility was not addressed directly.

The time point label of this sample denotes: blood sample drawn before combined kidney and bone marrow transplant. Thawed PBMCs were FACS-sorted into unstimulated Tregs (CD4+CD25+CD127-), CD4+ non-Tregs (CD4+CD25-), CD4 cells and CD8 cells. Patients were 4 combined kidney and bone marrow transplant recipients from the ITN036ST trial, and only these trial subjects had samples available. Healthy control blood was processed by Ficoll density gradient to PBMCs and cryopreserved; patient PBMCs were collected before and after transplant. For TCRbeta CDR3 sequencing, genomic DNA from the sorted cells was extracted using the QIAGEN DNeasy Blood and Tissue Kit. High-throughput TCRbeta CDR3 sequencing, including PCR amplification with bias correction and internal controls, was performed commercially through immunoSEQ. As for the original processing: Unique productive TCRbeta sequences were defined by CDR3 nucleotide sequence when primers matched and otherwise by CDR3 amino acid sequence together with Vbeta and Jbeta genes. To correct sorting error, sequences shared between sorted populations at a frequency ratio of 2:1 or less were removed; the rest were assigned to the higher population. A sequence was defined as donor-reactive if the sequence was expanded at least 5-fold in CFSE-low cells compared with unstimulated cells and had a frequency of at least 0.01% in CFSE-low cells. Repertoire divergence was quantified by Jensen-Shannon divergence using the top 100 TCRbeta sequences ranked by frequency. For samples with multiple sequencing runs, sorting error was corrected in each run separately before the runs were combined. Sourced from immuneACCESS, this table was stored by TCRdb with only in-frame sequences that have V and J called. A share of the clones is absent; for the studies checked, an unresolved V gene accounts for under half, and the remainder has no known explanation. The DNA gave D and trimming, while V, J and clone size come from that table. The sample contains tens of thousands of clones, around 90% of them found a single time. Clones ranked in the top ten supply around 0.38% of the sample.

Ends trimmed: V by 3 bases, J by 1 base; bases unmatched to a gene: 17. CDR1 and CDR2, per the germline V gene, are LGHNA and YNFKEQ. The CDR3, cysteine through phenylalanine, is 21 amino acids long. Only the CDR3 DNA is retained, 63 bases long and in frame from the first base. On this clone: Its antigen is still unknown. Base qualities are not provided; no much larger clone lies one nucleotide away.

The sample was CD4+ T cells from blood, taken before the transplant. The V gene is TRBV4-2 and the J gene is TRBJ2-3; 12 of the junction bases match TRBD2. The receptor was derived from a human donor who received a combined kidney and bone marrow transplant. CDR3 sequence: CASSQDPWTSGTPRGTDTQYF. The nucleotide sequence is given as TGTGCCAGCAGCCAGGATCCCTGGACTAGCGGGACCCCGCGGGGCACAGATACGCAGTATTTT.